This TCR beta chain was identified in a study of T cell responses to AZD1222 COVID-19 vaccine. Study results and limitations: Females outnumbered males among donors, who were mostly white British; clonal diversity was possibly underestimated. Spike-specific TCR breadth and depth grew following two AZD1222 doses.

Sequenced by immunoSEQ multiplex PCR; TCRdb stores in-frame clones only, minus some. This sample yields 68,000 or so clones, of which around 80% are seen a single time; about 12% belongs to the top ten. Germline V lookup: CDR1 SGHRS, CDR2 YFSETQ. The ends lost 0 bases at V and 7 bases at J; junction bases unmatched: 7. This CDR3 contains 16 residues. This clone was counted a few times. Its cognate antigen is unknown. The material sequenced was peripheral blood, taken on day 0 of AZD1222 vaccination. The clonotype comes from an adult in good health. The V call is TRBV5-1, the J call TRBJ2-2, with 9 bases matching TRBD1. The DNA of the CDR3 is TGCGCCAGCAGCTTGGAGGGGACAGGGTTTCACGGGGAGCTGTTTTTT. Protein: CASSLEGTGFHGELFF.